Following are 16 T cell receptor beta chains from one sample sequenced in a study of T cell responses to AZD1222 COVID-19 vaccine. Only in-frame clones appear in the TCRdb table, and some are missing; sequencing was by immunoSEQ multiplex PCR. The data hold 150,000 to 200,000 clones, with over 90% observed a single time. The specimen was peripheral blood, collected on day 0 of AZD1222 vaccination. Receptor source: an adult in good health.

This chain joins TRBV7-9 and TRBJ1-2; D is undetermined. The CDR3 is 16 residues long. The germline gives CDR1 SEHNR, CDR2 FQNEAQ (reference sequence). Between the trimmed V and J ends, which lost 6 bases and 9 bases, there was a span of 26 bases. DNA for the CDR3: TGTGCCAGCAGTTATAGAATGGACCCTGATGGAGCGAGCTACACCTTC. It translates to CASSYRMDPDGASYTF.

This rearrangement joins TRBV27 to TRBJ1-1; TRBD1 matches 9 bases. Looked up from germline, CDR1 is MNHEY and CDR2 is SMNVEV (reference sequence). CDR3 length: 14 amino acids. Trimming cost V 6 bases and J 3 bases; bases outside gene matches: 5. The CDR3 is CASRLQGADTEAFF. CDR3 bases: TGTGCCAGCAGGCTACAGGGGGCGGACACTGAAGCTTTCTTT.

This clone appeared a single time. V usage is TRBV12-3 or TRBV12-4 and J usage is TRBJ1-5, with D uncertain. CDR3 length equals 12 residues. The ends were cut back, 2 bases at V and 6 bases at J, with 5 bases in the middle. The CDR3 loop reads CASSLNLQPQHF. Written as DNA, the CDR3 is TGTGCCAGCAGTTTAAATCTTCAGCCCCAGCATTTT.

The chain uses TRBV5-1 and TRBJ2-1, with 10 bases lining up with TRBD2. After removal of 2 bases from V and 4 bases from J, the junction contained 6 bases not matched to a gene. This CDR3 spans 16 amino acids. Germline assignment: CDR1 SGHRS and CDR2 YFSETQ. The CDR3: CASSLGSLAGYNEQFF. The CDR3, as DNA: TGCGCCAGCAGCTTAGGGTCACTAGCGGGGTACAATGAGCAGTTCTTC. Variable domain in full (rest from reference TRBV5-1 and TRBJ2-1): KAGVTQTPRYLIKTRGQQVTLSCSPISGHRSVSWYQQTPGQGLQFLFEYFSETQRNKGNFPGRFSGRQFSNSRSEMNVSTLELGDSALYLCASSLGSLAGYNEQFFGPGTRLTVL.

This sequence joins TRBV2 and TRBJ1-2, with 11 nucleotides matching TRBD1. The trim removed 8 bases at V and 6 bases at J, leaving 11 bases unmatched. This CDR3 spans 15 amino acids. CDR1 SNHLY and CDR2 FYNNEI come from the germline V gene. CDR3 in amino acids: CASGRRDRGVNGYTF. CDR3 bases: TGTGCCAGCGGGAGAAGGGACAGGGGGGTAAATGGCTACACCTTC. Based on the CDR3 plus reference TRBV2 and TRBJ1-2, the full variable domain is EPEVTQTPSHQVTQMGQEVILRCVPISNHLYFYWYRQILGQKVEFLVSFYNNEISEKSEIFDDQFSVERPDGSNFTLKIRSTKLEDSAMYFCASGRRDRGVNGYTFGSGTRLTVV.

The chain uses TRBV19 and TRBJ2-5, with TRBD2 identical over 16 bases. Trimming at V came to 5 bases and at J to 5 bases, leaving 5 bases not matched to a gene. The CDR3 has 16 residues. Per the germline V gene, CDR1 is LNHDA and CDR2 is SQIVND (reference sequence). CDR3 nucleotide sequence: TGTGCCAGTAGTCCGGGACTAGCGGGAGGGTCGGAGACCCAGTACTTC. This codes for CASSPGLAGGSETQYF. The complete variable domain, with remaining parts taken from reference TRBV19 and TRBJ2-5, reads DGGITQSPKYLFRKEGQNVTLSCEQNLNHDAMYWYRQDPGQGLRLIYYSQIVNDFQKGDIAEGYSVSREKKESFPLTVTSAQKNPTAFYLCASSPGLAGGSETQYFGPGTRLLVL.

The J gene is TRBJ2-5, the V gene TRBV12-3 or TRBV12-4; D gene unclear. The CDR3 extends over 13 amino acids. V was clipped by 1 base and J by 8 bases, with 11 bases between them. The CDR3 nucleotides read TGTGCCAGCAGTTTAGTCCATTGGCTAACCCAGTACTTC. Protein sequence: CASSLVHWLTQYF.

The rearrangement joins TRBV18 to TRBJ2-5, with a tentative D call TRBD1 (6 bases). The length of the CDR3 is 13 residues. The germline gives CDR1 KGHSH, CDR2 LQKENI. V dropped 6 bases and J dropped 2 bases, with 10 bases sitting between them. CDR3 sequence (DNA): TGTGCCAGCTCTCCGACAGGACAAGAGACCCAGTACTTC. Its translation is CASSPTGQETQYF.

The chain employs TRBV5-5 and TRBJ1-2; TRBD1 is a possible D gene (5 bases). This CDR3 is built from 15 residues. Germline V lookup: CDR1 SGHKS, CDR2 YYEKEE (reference sequence). V lost 3 bases, J lost 7 bases, and 19 bases lay in between. In nucleotides, the CDR3 is TGTGCCAGCAGCTACAGTGGTCAGGGCAAGAGTGGCTACACCTTC. This translates into CASSYSGQGKSGYTF.

The table lists this clone with a few counts. As DNA, the CDR3 is TGTGCCAGCAGTCCCCCAGGAGGGGGCGATGGCTACACCTTC. Protein: CASSPPGGGDGYTF. V is TRBV25-1 and J is TRBJ1-2; 7 bases map to TRBD1. CDR3 length: 14 amino acids. J gave up 6 bases and V 5 bases, and 9 bases lay outside the gene matches. From germline, CDR1 is MGHDK and CDR2 SYGVNS.

In nucleotides, the CDR3 is TGTGCCAGCAGCTTCGACAGGGTGGACGAGCAGTACTTC. This gives the protein CASSFDRVDEQYF. The chain recombines TRBV7-9 with TRBJ2-7; 7 positions match TRBD1. This CDR3 has 13 residues. Germline V gene data show CDR1 as SEHNR and CDR2 as FQNEAQ (reference sequence). The trim removed 3 bases at V and 5 bases at J, leaving 4 bases unmatched.

V is TRBV2 and J is TRBJ2-7, with 8 bases identical to TRBD1. This CDR3 is built from 16 residues. Germline assignment: CDR1 SNHLY and CDR2 FYNNEI. Unmatched junction bases numbered 8, after V lost 2 bases and J lost 2 bases. CDR3 protein: CASSERGQATPYEQYF. CDR3 DNA sequence: TGTGCCAGCAGTGAAAGGGGACAGGCGACTCCCTACGAGCAGTACTTC.

The V gene is TRBV11-2, the J gene TRBJ1-6; D is possibly TRBD1 (6 bases). The CDR3 extends over 14 amino acids. Germline V lookup: CDR1 SGHAT, CDR2 FQNNGV. The V end was cut by 0 bases, the J end by 9 bases, with 9 bases between. The CDR3 sequence: CASSLDSQGSPLHF. CDR3 bases: TGTGCCAGCAGCTTAGATTCACAGGGTTCACCCCTCCACTTT.

The chain employs TRBV18 and TRBJ1-3; D uncertain. Germline assignment: CDR1 KGHSH and CDR2 LQKENI. CDR3 length equals 14 residues. The V gene lost 0 bases and the J gene lost 4 bases, with 7 bases spanning the gap. The CDR3 coding sequence is TGTGCCAGCTCACCACCGGGGAACGGAAACACCATATATTTT. As protein: CASSPPGNGNTIYF.

This chain uses TRBV19 with TRBJ2-3; TRBD1 might be the D (6 bases). The germline CDR1 and CDR2 sequences are LNHDA and SQIVND (reference sequence). This CDR3 region has 13 residues. V was shortened by 5 bases and J by 2 bases, with 8 bases between the two germline ends. The CDR3 sequence: CASSGGNTDTQYF. CDR3 DNA: TGTGCCAGTAGTGGGGGCAACACAGATACGCAGTATTTT.

The chain joins TRBV5-8 to TRBJ2-3, with 7 bases aligning to TRBD2. The ends lost 0 bases at V and 2 bases at J; junction bases unmatched: 9. There are 17 residues in the CDR3. Germline V gives CDR1 SGHTS, CDR2 YDEGEE. The DNA for the CDR3 is TGTGCCAGCAGCTTGGGCCCCACTAGCGCATACACAGATACGCAGTATTTT. Translating it yields CASSLGPTSAYTDTQYF.